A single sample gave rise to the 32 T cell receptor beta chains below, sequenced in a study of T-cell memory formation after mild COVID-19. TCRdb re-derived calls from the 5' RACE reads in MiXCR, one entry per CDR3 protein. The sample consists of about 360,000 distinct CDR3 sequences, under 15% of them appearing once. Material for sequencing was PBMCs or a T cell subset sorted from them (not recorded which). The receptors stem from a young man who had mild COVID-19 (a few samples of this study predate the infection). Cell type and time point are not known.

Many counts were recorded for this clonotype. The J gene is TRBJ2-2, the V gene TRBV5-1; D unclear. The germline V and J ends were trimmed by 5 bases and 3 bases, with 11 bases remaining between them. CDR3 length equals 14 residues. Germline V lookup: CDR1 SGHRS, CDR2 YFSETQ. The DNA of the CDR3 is TGCGCCAGCAGACTTCTCTCAGACACCGGGGAGCTGTTTTTT. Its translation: CASRLLSDTGELFF. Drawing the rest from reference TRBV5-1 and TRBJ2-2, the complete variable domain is KAGVTQTPRYLIKTRGQQVTLSCSPISGHRSVSWYQQTPGQGLQFLFEYFSETQRNKGNFPGRFSGRQFSNSRSEMNVSTLELGDSALYLCASRLLSDTGELFFGEGSRLTVL.

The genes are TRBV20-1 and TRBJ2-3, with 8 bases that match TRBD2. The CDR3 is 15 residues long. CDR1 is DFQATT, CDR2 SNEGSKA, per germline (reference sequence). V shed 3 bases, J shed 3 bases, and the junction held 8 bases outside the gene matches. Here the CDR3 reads CSASLASGPTDTQYF. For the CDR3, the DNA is TGCAGTGCTAGCCTAGCTAGCGGGCCTACAGATACGCAGTATTTT.

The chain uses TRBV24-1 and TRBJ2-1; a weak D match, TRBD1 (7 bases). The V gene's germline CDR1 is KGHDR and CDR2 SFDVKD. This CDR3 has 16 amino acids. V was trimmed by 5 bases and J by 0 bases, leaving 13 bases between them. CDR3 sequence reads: CATSAQGGSSYNEQFF. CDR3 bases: TGTGCCACCAGTGCTCAGGGGGGAAGCTCCTACAATGAGCAGTTCTTC.

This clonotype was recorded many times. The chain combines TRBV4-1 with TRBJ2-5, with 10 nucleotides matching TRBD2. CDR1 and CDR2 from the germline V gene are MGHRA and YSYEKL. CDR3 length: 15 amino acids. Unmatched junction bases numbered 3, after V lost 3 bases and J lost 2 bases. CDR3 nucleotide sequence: TGCGCCAGCAGCCAGGTAGCGGGGGGTCAAGAGACCCAGTACTTC. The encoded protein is CASSQVAGGQETQYF.

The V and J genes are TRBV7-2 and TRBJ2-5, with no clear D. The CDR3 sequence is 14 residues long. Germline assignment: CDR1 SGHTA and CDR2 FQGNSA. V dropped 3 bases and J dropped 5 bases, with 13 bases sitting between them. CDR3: CASSLRSHGETQYF. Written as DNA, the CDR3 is TGTGCCAGCAGCTTGCGTTCGCATGGGGAGACCCAGTACTTC.

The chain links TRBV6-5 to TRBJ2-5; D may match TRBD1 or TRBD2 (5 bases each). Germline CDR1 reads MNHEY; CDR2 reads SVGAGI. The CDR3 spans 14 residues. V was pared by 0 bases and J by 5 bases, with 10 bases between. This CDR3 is CASSYSGWGETQYF. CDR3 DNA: TGTGCCAGCAGTTACTCAGGGTGGGGGGAGACCCAGTACTTC.

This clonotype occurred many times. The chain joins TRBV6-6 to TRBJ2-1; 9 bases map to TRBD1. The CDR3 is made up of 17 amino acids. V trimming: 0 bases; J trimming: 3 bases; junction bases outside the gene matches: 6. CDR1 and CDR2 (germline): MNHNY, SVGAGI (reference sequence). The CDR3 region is CASSYSSTGGIYNEQFF. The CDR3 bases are TGTGCCAGCAGTTACTCTTCTACAGGGGGCATCTACAATGAGCAGTTCTTC.

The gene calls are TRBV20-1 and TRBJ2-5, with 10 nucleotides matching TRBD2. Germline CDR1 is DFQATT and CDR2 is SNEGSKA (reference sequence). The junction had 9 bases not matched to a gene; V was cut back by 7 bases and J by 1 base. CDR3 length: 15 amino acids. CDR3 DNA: TGCAGTGTAAAGGGGTTAGCGGGGGGCCAAGAGACCCAGTACTTC. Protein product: CSVKGLAGGQETQYF.

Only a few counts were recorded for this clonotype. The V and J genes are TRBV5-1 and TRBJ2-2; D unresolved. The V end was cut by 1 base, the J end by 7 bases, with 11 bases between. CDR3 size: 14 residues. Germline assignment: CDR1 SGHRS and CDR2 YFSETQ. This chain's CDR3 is CASSLWSESGELFF. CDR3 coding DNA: TGCGCCAGCAGCTTGTGGTCCGAAAGCGGGGAGCTGTTTTTT. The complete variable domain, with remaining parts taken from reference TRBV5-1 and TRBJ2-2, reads KAGVTQTPRYLIKTRGQQVTLSCSPISGHRSVSWYQQTPGQGLQFLFEYFSETQRNKGNFPGRFSGRQFSNSRSEMNVSTLELGDSALYLCASSLWSESGELFFGEGSRLTVL.

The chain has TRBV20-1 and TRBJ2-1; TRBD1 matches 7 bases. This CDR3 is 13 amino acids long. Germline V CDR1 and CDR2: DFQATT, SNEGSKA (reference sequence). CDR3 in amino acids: CRPSGGIYNEQFF. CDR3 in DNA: TGCAGGCCGTCAGGGGGAATCTACAATGAGCAGTTCTTC.

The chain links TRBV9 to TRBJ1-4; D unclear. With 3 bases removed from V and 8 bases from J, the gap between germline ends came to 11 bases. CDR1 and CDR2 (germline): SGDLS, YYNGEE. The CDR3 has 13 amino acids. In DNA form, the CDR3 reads TGTGCCAGCAGCGCGCTCCCCGGGGAAAAACTGTTTTTT. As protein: CASSALPGEKLFF.

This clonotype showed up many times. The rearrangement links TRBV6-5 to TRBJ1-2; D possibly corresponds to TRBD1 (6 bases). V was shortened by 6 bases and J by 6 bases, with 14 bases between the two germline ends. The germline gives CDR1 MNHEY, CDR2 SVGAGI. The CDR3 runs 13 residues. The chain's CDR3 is CASRESGGHGYTF. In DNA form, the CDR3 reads TGTGCCAGCAGAGAATCGGGGGGGCATGGCTACACCTTC.

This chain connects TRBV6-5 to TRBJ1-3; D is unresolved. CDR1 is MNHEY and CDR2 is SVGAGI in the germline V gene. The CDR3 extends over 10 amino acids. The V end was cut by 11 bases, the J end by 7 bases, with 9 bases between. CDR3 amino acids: CAGRRNTIYF. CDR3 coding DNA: TGTGCCGGCCGTCGCAACACCATATATTTT.

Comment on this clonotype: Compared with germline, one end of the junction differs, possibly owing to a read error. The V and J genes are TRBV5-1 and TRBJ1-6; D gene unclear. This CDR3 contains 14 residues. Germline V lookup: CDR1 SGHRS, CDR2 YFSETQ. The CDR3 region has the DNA TGCGCCAGCAGCGGAAGAGGATATAGTTCACCCCTCCACTTT. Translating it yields CASSGRGYSSPLHF. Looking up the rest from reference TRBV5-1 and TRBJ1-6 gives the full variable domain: KAGVTQTPRYLIKTRGQQVTLSCSPISGHRSVSWYQQTPGQGLQFLFEYFSETQRNKGNFPGRFSGRQFSNSRSEMNVSTLELGDSALYLCASSGRGYSSPLHFGNGTRLTVT.

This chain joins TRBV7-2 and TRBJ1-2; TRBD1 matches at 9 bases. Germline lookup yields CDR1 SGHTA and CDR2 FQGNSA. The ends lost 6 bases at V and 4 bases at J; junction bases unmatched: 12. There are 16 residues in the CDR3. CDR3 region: CASSLPGQGQTYGYTF. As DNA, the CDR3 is TGTGCCAGCAGTCTACCGGGACAGGGACAAACCTATGGCTACACCTTC.

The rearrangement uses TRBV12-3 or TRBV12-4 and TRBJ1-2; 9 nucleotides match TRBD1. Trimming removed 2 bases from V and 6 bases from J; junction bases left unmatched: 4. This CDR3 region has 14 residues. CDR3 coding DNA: TGTGCCAGCAGTTTAACGGACAGGGGAAATGGCTACACCTTC. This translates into CASSLTDRGNGYTF.

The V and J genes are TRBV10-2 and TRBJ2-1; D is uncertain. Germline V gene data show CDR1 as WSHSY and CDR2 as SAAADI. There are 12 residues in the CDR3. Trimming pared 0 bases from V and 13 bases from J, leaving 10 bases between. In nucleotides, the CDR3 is TGCGCCAGCAGTGAGTCGGCAACGGTACAGTTCTTC. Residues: CASSESATVQFF.

The CDR3 region is CRARRPGPQETQYF. In DNA form, the CDR3 reads TGCAGGGCCCGGAGGCCCGGGCCCCAAGAGACCCAGTACTTC. The chain recombines TRBV20-1 with TRBJ2-5, with D possibly matching TRBD2 (5 bases). Germline V gene lookup returns CDR1 DFQATT and CDR2 SNEGSKA (reference sequence). CDR3 size: 14 residues.

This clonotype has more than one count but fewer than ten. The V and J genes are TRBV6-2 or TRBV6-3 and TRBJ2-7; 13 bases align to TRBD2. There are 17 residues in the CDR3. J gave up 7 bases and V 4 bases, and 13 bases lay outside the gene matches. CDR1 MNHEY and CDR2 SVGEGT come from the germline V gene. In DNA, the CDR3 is TGTGCCAGCAGTTTTTCTATCGGACTAGCGGGGGAAGGAGAGCAGTACGTC. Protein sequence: CASSFSIGLAGEGEQYV.

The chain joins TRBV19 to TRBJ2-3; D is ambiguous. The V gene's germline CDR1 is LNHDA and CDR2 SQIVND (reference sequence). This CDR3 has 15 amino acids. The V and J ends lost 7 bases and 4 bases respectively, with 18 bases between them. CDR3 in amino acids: CASMTRPGRPDTQYF. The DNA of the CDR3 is TGTGCCAGTATGACTCGTCCCGGTCGGCCAGATACGCAGTATTTT.

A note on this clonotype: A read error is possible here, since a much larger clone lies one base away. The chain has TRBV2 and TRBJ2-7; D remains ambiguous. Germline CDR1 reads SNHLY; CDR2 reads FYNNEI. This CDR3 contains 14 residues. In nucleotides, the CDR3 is TGTGCCAGCAGTGAAACGCGGCAGATCTACGAGAAGTACGTC. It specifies CASSETRQIYEKYV.

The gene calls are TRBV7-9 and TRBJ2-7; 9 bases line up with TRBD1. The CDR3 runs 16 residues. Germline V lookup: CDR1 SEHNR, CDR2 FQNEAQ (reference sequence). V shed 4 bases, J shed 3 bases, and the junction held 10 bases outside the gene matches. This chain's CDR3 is CASSSGTGKGNYEQYF. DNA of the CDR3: TGTGCCAGCAGCTCAGGGACAGGGAAGGGAAACTACGAGCAGTACTTC.

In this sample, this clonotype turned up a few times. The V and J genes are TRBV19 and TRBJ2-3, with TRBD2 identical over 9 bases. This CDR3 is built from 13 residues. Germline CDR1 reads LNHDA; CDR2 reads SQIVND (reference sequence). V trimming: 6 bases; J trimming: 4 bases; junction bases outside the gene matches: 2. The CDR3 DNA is TGTGCCAGTAGAGAGCGGGGGGCAGATACGCAGTATTTT. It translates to CASRERGADTQYF.

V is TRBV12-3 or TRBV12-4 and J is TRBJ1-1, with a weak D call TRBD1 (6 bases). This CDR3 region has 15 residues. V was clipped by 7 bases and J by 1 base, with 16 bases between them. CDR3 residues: CASTSGVLRNTEAFF. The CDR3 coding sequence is TGTGCCAGCACCTCAGGGGTTCTGCGGAACACTGAAGCTTTCTTT.

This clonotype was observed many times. The CDR3 loop is CASSWGQNTGELFF. As DNA, the CDR3 is TGCGCCAGCAGCTGGGGACAGAACACCGGGGAGCTGTTTTTT. The V gene is TRBV5-1, the J gene TRBJ2-2, with D possibly matching TRBD1 (6 bases). Trimming stripped 3 bases from V and 1 base from J, with 7 bases between. The CDR3 is 14 residues long. Germline CDR1 SGHRS, CDR2 YFSETQ.

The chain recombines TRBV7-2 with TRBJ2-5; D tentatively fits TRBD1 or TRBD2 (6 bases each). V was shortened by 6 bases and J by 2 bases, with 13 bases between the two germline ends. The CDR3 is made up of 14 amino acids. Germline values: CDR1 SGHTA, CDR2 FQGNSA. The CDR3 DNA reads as TGTGCCAGCAGAGAGGGGGGAAGTCAAGAGACCCAGTACTTC. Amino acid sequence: CASREGGSQETQYF.

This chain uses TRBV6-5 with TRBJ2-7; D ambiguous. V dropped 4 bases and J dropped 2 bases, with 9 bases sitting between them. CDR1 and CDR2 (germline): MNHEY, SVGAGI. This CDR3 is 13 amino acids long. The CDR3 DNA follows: TGTGCCAGCAGTTCGCCGAAAACCTACGAGCAGTACGTC. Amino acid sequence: CASSSPKTYEQYV.

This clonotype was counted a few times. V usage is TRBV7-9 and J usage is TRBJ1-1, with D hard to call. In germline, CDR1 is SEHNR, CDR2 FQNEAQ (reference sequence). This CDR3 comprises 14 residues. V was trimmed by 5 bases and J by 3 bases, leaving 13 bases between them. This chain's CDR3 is CASSAPNTYTEAFF. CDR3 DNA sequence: TGTGCCAGCAGCGCCCCTAACACCTACACTGAAGCTTTCTTT.

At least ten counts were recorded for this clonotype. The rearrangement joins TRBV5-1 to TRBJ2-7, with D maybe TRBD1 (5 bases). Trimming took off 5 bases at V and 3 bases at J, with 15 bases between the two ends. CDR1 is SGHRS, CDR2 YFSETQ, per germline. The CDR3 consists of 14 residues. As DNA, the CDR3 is TGCGCCAGCAGGGAAGGCAGGGTTGTCTACGAGCAGTACTTC. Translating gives CASREGRVVYEQYF.

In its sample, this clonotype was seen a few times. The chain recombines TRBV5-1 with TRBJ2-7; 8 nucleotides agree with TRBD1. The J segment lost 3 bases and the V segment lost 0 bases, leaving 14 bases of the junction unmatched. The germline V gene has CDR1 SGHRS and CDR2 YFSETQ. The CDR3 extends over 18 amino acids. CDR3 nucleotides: TGCGCCAGCAGCTTGGCCCCGGGACAGGAGGGGATGATCTACGAGCAGTACTTC. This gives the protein CASSLAPGQEGMIYEQYF.

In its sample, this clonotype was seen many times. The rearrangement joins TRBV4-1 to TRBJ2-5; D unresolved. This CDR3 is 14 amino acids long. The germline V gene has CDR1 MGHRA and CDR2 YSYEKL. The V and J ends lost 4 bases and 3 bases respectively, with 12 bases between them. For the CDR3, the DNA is TGCGCCAGCAGCCCTCGGCCCCAGGAAGAGACCCAGTACTTC. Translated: CASSPRPQEETQYF.

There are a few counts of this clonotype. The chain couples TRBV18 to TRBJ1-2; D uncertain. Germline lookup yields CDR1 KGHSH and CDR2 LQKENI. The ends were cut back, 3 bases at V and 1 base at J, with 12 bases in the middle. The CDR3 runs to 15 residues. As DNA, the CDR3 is TGTGCCAGCTCACCCCCAAGTCGGGATAACTATGGCTACACCTTC. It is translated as CASSPPSRDNYGYTF.